The 14 T cell receptor beta chains given below trace back to one sample, sequenced in a study of blood T cell repertoires in COVID-19. Method: immunoSEQ multiplex PCR; TCRdb's copy keeps in-frame clones and lacks some. The data show around 400,000 clones, 70% to 90% seen once. Material: peripheral blood. All receptors derive from an older woman with COVID-19, enrolled during active disease.

Details on this clone: The sample has other DNA sequences that encode this CDR3 too. The chain combines TRBV5-1 with TRBJ2-3; possible D gene TRBD1, 6 bases. Germline V CDR1 and CDR2: SGHRS, YFSETQ. The CDR3 covers 14 residues. V was trimmed by 5 bases and J by 2 bases, leaving 12 bases between them. CDR3 DNA: TGCGCCAGCAGTTTACAGGGATACACAGATACGCAGTATTTT. Its protein product is CASSLQGYTDTQYF.

The V and J genes are TRBV6-6 and TRBJ2-7; D is uncertain. The CDR3 has 14 residues. The V and J ends lost 2 bases and 7 bases respectively, with 15 bases between them. The germline gives CDR1 MNHNY, CDR2 SVGAGI (reference sequence). The CDR3: CASSYEALAREQYF. CDR3 DNA sequence: TGTGCCAGCAGTTACGAGGCCCTCGCGCGGGAGCAGTACTTC.

This chain uses TRBV11-2 with TRBJ2-1, with TRBD2 identical over 7 bases. Trimming at V came to 6 bases and at J to 5 bases, leaving 10 bases not matched to a gene. CDR3 size: 15 residues. Germline V lookup: CDR1 SGHAT, CDR2 FQNNGV. The CDR3 here is CASRQSGVGDNEQFF. Here the CDR3 DNA reads TGTGCCAGCAGACAAAGCGGGGTCGGGGACAATGAGCAGTTCTTC. The full variable domain, completed using reference TRBV11-2 and TRBJ2-1, is EAGVAQSPRYKIIEKRQSVAFWCNPISGHATLYWYQQILGQGPKLLIQFQNNGVVDDSQLPKDRFSAERLKGVDSTLKIQPAKLEDSAVYLCASRQSGVGDNEQFFGPGTRLTVL.

In the case of this clone: Since a much larger clone is just one base distant, this may be a read error. V and J are TRBV3-1 (or the pseudogene TRBV3-2) and TRBJ1-2, with D possibly matching TRBD1 (6 bases). This CDR3 is 12 amino acids long. Per the germline V gene, CDR1 is LGHDT and CDR2 is YNNKEL (reference sequence). Trimming left V 4 bases short and J 4 bases short, with 7 bases between. CDR3 sequence: CASSRTAYGYTF. The CDR3 DNA is TGTGCCAGCAGCCGGACAGCCTATGGCTACACCTTC.

This chain links TRBV7-9 with TRBJ1-5; D gene uncertain. Trimming removed 3 bases at V and 5 bases at J, with 5 bases between. The CDR3 is 12 amino acids. Germline V gives CDR1 SEHNR, CDR2 FQNEAQ (reference sequence). In DNA, the CDR3 is TGTGCCAGCAGCTTTACGGATCAGCCCCAGCATTTT. It encodes CASSFTDQPQHF.

The genes are TRBV5-1 and TRBJ1-1, with D perhaps TRBD1 (5 bases). The CDR3 spans 13 residues. Germline lookup yields CDR1 SGHRS and CDR2 YFSETQ. V was cut by 7 bases and J by 4 bases, with 14 bases left in between. The CDR3 region is CASSGEGATEAFF. The CDR3 coding sequence is TGCGCCAGCTCGGGGGAAGGGGCCACTGAAGCTTTCTTT.

The V gene is TRBV9, the J gene TRBJ2-5, with a weak D call TRBD2 (6 bases). The CDR3 covers 17 residues. Germline V CDR1 and CDR2: SGDLS, YYNGEE. Deletions cut 4 bases from V and 0 bases from J, with 19 bases between. CDR3: CASSPSTSSPYQETQYF. CDR3 in DNA: TGTGCCAGCAGCCCTAGTACTAGCTCCCCGTACCAAGAGACCCAGTACTTC.

The CDR3 DNA reads TGTGCCAGCAGCCCACAAAGGGGCCCCCAAGAGACCCAGTACTTC. Its translation: CASSPQRGPQETQYF. The chain has TRBV5-4 and TRBJ2-5; tentatively, D is TRBD1 (5 bases). The CDR3 spans 15 residues. CDR1 is SGHNT and CDR2 is YYREEE in the germline V gene (reference sequence). Trimming stripped 4 bases from V and 1 base from J, with 14 bases between.

On this clone itself: One junction end does not reproduce the germline sequence, and a read error may be involved. The J gene is TRBJ2-1, the V gene TRBV9, with TRBD1 identical over 7 bases. The V gene's germline CDR1 is SGDLS and CDR2 YYNGEE. There are 13 residues in the CDR3. The CDR3 sequence: CASSGRHRDRGIF. Written as DNA, the CDR3 is TGTGCCAGCAGCGGACGGCACCGGGACAGAGGGATCTTC.

The rearrangement joins TRBV27 to TRBJ2-7, with TRBD1 identical over 8 bases. The CDR3 loop spans 15 amino acids. CDR1 and CDR2 from the germline V gene are MNHEY and SMNVEV (reference sequence). The V and J ends lost 6 bases and 4 bases, in that order; junction bases with no gene match: 11. The CDR3 DNA is TGTGCCAGCAGGTCTACCGGGACAGGATTGTACGAGCAGTACTTC. Amino acid sequence: CASRSTGTGLYEQYF.

The table lists this clone with a few counts. V and J are TRBV9 and TRBJ2-1, with D perhaps TRBD2 (6 bases). V was shortened by 2 bases and J by 0 bases, with 12 bases between the two germline ends. CDR1 and CDR2 (germline): SGDLS, YYNGEE. CDR3 length equals 16 residues. CDR3 in DNA: TGTGCCAGCAGCGTCGGCGGGGTGAGCTCCTACAATGAGCAGTTCTTC. Translated, it gives CASSVGGVSSYNEQFF. Variable domain in full (rest from reference TRBV9 and TRBJ2-1): DSGVTQTPKHLITATGQRVTLRCSPRSGDLSVYWYQQSLDQGLQFLIQYYNGEERAKGNILERFSAQQFPDLHSELNLSSLELGDSALYFCASSVGGVSSYNEQFFGPGTRLTVL.

Comment on this clone: A junction boundary mismatches the germline segment, possibly from a read error. This chain uses TRBV7-7 with TRBJ2-5, with 7 bases lining up with TRBD2. Germline V CDR1 and CDR2: SSHAT, FNYEAQ (reference sequence). The CDR3 runs to 16 residues. CDR3 in amino acids: CASSLALGGYQETQYF. The CDR3 coding sequence is TGTGCTAGCAGCTTAGCTTTGGGAGGGTACCAAGAGACCCAGTACTTC.

This clone was seen just once. This CDR3 is CASSPLEGQYF. CDR3 DNA: TGTGCCAGCTCACCACTGGAGGGCCAGTACTTC. The J gene is TRBJ2-5, the V gene TRBV18; weak D call: TRBD2 (6 bases). Trimming shortened V by 1 base and J by 10 bases, and 7 bases separated the two germline ends. Germline-derived CDR1 and CDR2 are KGHSH and LQKENI. The CDR3 is 11 residues long.

Concerning this clone: The junction differs from germline at one of its ends, possibly a read error. V is TRBV18 and J is TRBJ2-1; 7 positions match TRBD1. This CDR3 has 15 residues. Germline V gives CDR1 KGHSH, CDR2 LQKENI. The CDR3 protein is CASSSPNRGRDEQFF. The CDR3 bases are TGTGCCAGCTCATCACCGAACAGGGGTCGCGATGAGCAGTTCTTC.